A selection of T cell receptor beta chains follows, all from one sample in a study of shared clonotypes between healthy human individuals. Only in-frame clones appear in the TCRdb table, and some are missing; sequencing was by immunoSEQ multiplex PCR. The table has about a million clones, roughly 70% seen once; the top ten hold roughly 1.5%. Sequencing was carried out using memory CD4+ T cells sorted from blood. Receptor source: a man between 18 and 29 years old in good health. The CDR3 runs from the conserved cysteine through the conserved F or W. D genes are given only for firm matches. Size is omitted from some rows. Given values are once, few, many or a class for expanded clones.

clone size: NA; D gene: TRBD2; V gene: TRBV7-6; J gene: TRBJ2-5; CDR3 protein: CASSPSGGGTQYF; CDR3 DNA: TGTGCCAGCAGTCCAAGCGGGGGAGGAACCCAGTACTTC
clone size: NA; D gene: NA; V gene: TRBV5-1; J gene: TRBJ2-1; CDR3 protein: CASSSEDEQFF; CDR3 DNA: TGCGCCAGCAGCTCAGAGGATGAGCAGTTCTTC
clone size: NA; D gene: TRBD2; V gene: TRBV28; J gene: TRBJ2-1; CDR3 protein: CASSQPPGLVVYNEQFF; CDR3 DNA: TGTGCCAGCAGTCAGCCCCCGGGACTAGTGGTCTACAATGAGCAGTTCTTC
clone size: NA; D gene: NA; V gene: TRBV28; J gene: TRBJ2-7; CDR3 protein: CASTSRRRQSSYEQYF; CDR3 DNA: TGTGCCAGCACAAGCCGTCGGAGACAGAGCTCCTACGAGCAGTACTTC
clone size: many; D gene: TRBD1; V gene: TRBV4-3; J gene: TRBJ1-6; CDR3 protein: CASSQEPGGISPLHF; CDR3 DNA: TGCGCCAGCAGCCAAGAACCAGGGGGGATTTCACCCCTCCACTTT
clone size: NA; D gene: TRBD1; V gene: TRBV6-5; J gene: TRBJ1-2; CDR3 protein: CASRTSRDRGGYTF; CDR3 DNA: TGTGCCAGCAGAACCTCCCGGGACAGGGGAGGTTACACCTTC
clone size: NA; D gene: TRBD1; V gene: TRBV19; J gene: TRBJ2-6; CDR3 protein: CASSDRGSGANVLTF; CDR3 DNA: TGTGCCAGTAGTGACAGGGGCTCTGGGGCCAACGTCCTGACTTTC
clone size: NA; D gene: TRBD1; V gene: TRBV6-5; J gene: TRBJ1-4; CDR3 protein: CASGLQGAANEKLFF; CDR3 DNA: TGTGCCAGCGGACTACAGGGGGCGGCTAATGAAAAACTGTTTTTT
clone size: NA; D gene: NA; V gene: TRBV30; J gene: TRBJ2-3; CDR3 protein: CAWSRTYLPTDTQYF; CDR3 DNA: TGTGCCTGGAGTCGGACTTACCTACCCACAGATACGCAGTATTTT
clone size: NA; D gene: NA; V gene: TRBV28; J gene: TRBJ1-1; CDR3 protein: CASSFPGATEAFF; CDR3 DNA: TGTGCCAGCAGTTTCCCAGGGGCCACTGAAGCTTTCTTT
clone size: once; D gene: TRBD1; V gene: TRBV10-1; J gene: TRBJ2-3; CDR3 protein: CASSADRGRDTQYF; CDR3 DNA: TGCGCCAGCAGTGCGGACAGGGGGAGGGATACGCAGTATTTT
clone size: NA; D gene: NA; V gene: TRBV7-2; J gene: TRBJ2-1; CDR3 protein: CASSLARSNEQFF; CDR3 DNA: TGTGCCAGCAGCTTAGCCAGGTCGAATGAGCAGTTCTTC
clone size: NA; D gene: NA; V gene: TRBV27; J gene: TRBJ2-7; CDR3 protein: CASRNGLRLYEQYF; CDR3 DNA: TGTGCCAGCAGAAACGGGCTCCGCCTCTACGAGCAGTACTTC
clone size: NA; D gene: TRBD2; V gene: TRBV2; J gene: TRBJ2-7; CDR3 protein: CASSPLREGHEQYF; CDR3 DNA: TGTGCCAGCAGTCCCCTGCGGGAGGGCCACGAGCAGTACTTC
clone size: few; D gene: NA; V gene: TRBV27; J gene: TRBJ1-2; CDR3 protein: CASGTGDYGYTF; CDR3 DNA: TGTGCCAGCGGAACGGGGGACTATGGCTACACCTTC
clone size: NA; D gene: TRBD1; V gene: TRBV4-1; J gene: TRBJ1-1; CDR3 protein: CASSPRDSPEAFF; CDR3 DNA: TGCGCCAGCAGCCCCCGGGACAGCCCTGAAGCTTTCTTT
clone size: NA; D gene: NA; V gene: TRBV6-6; J gene: TRBJ2-5; CDR3 protein: CASSSPMVQETQYF; CDR3 DNA: TGTGCCAGCAGTTCGCCAATGGTTCAAGAGACCCAGTACTTC
clone size: NA; D gene: NA; V gene: TRBV2; J gene: TRBJ1-1; CDR3 protein: CASSGGYGGATEAFF; CDR3 DNA: TGTGCCAGCAGTGGAGGGTATGGCGGGGCCACTGAAGCTTTCTTT
clone size: NA; D gene: NA; V gene: TRBV7-2; J gene: TRBJ1-5; CDR3 protein: CASSLDSDHSNQPQHF; CDR3 DNA: TGTGCCAGCAGCTTAGACAGCGACCATAGCAATCAGCCCCAGCATTTT
clone size: NA; D gene: NA; V gene: TRBV5-4; J gene: TRBJ2-1; CDR3 protein: CASSRDRGGNNEQFF; CDR3 DNA: TGTGCCAGCAGCAGAGACAGAGGTGGGAACAATGAGCAGTTCTTC
clone size: NA; D gene: TRBD1; V gene: TRBV7-6; J gene: TRBJ1-1; CDR3 protein: CASSLVGQGVDTEAFF; CDR3 DNA: TGTGCCAGCAGCTTAGTCGGACAGGGGGTCGACACTGAAGCTTTCTTT
clone size: NA; D gene: NA; V gene: TRBV2; J gene: TRBJ1-3; CDR3 protein: CASSEGPTGSGNTIYF; CDR3 DNA: TGTGCCAGCAGTGAGGGACCGACGGGCTCTGGAAACACCATATATTTT
clone size: NA; D gene: NA; V gene: TRBV7-2; J gene: TRBJ1-5; CDR3 protein: CASSSPGDSNQPQHF; CDR3 DNA: TGTGCCAGCAGCTCTCCGGGGGATAGCAATCAGCCCCAGCATTTT
clone size: NA; D gene: NA; V gene: TRBV6-5; J gene: TRBJ1-6; CDR3 protein: CASSLSSSYNSPLHF; CDR3 DNA: TGTGCCAGCAGTCTTAGTAGCTCCTATAATTCACCCCTCCACTTT
clone size: NA; D gene: NA; V gene: TRBV5-8; J gene: TRBJ1-1; CDR3 protein: CASSGGRVRGNTEAFF; CDR3 DNA: TGTGCCAGCAGCGGGGGACGGGTACGGGGCAACACTGAAGCTTTCTTT
clone size: NA; D gene: NA; V gene: TRBV4-1; J gene: TRBJ1-2; CDR3 protein: CASSREKGGYTF; CDR3 DNA: TGCGCCAGCAGCCGAGAGAAGGGTGGCTACACCTTC
clone size: once; D gene: NA; V gene: TRBV7-9; J gene: TRBJ1-4; CDR3 protein: CASSLRSQINEKLFF; CDR3 DNA: TGTGCCAGCAGCTTACGGAGTCAGATTAATGAAAAACTGTTTTTT
clone size: NA; D gene: NA; V gene: TRBV30; J gene: TRBJ2-3; CDR3 protein: CAWSLGQRDTQYF; CDR3 DNA: TGTGCCTGGAGTCTAGGTCAACGGGATACGCAGTATTTT
clone size: NA; D gene: NA; V gene: TRBV2; J gene: TRBJ2-7; CDR3 protein: CASSVRLEEQYF; CDR3 DNA: TGTGCCAGCAGCGTCCGGCTGGAAGAGCAGTACTTC
clone size: NA; D gene: TRBD1; V gene: TRBV10-3; J gene: TRBJ1-3; CDR3 protein: CAISAFGTGSGNTIYF; CDR3 DNA: TGTGCCATCAGTGCCTTCGGGACAGGGAGTGGAAACACCATATATTTT
clone size: few; D gene: TRBD1; V gene: TRBV18; J gene: TRBJ1-1; CDR3 protein: CASSPKTGENTEAFF; CDR3 DNA: TGTGCCAGCTCACCCAAGACAGGGGAGAACACTGAAGCTTTCTTT
clone size: NA; D gene: TRBD1; V gene: TRBV28; J gene: TRBJ2-2; CDR3 protein: CASSFSGTVIGELFF; CDR3 DNA: TGTGCCAGCAGTTTTTCCGGGACAGTTATCGGGGAGCTGTTTTTT
clone size: once; D gene: NA; V gene: TRBV7-9; J gene: TRBJ2-1; CDR3 protein: CASSSGTPSEQFF; CDR3 DNA: TGTGCCAGCAGCTCGGGGACTCCCAGTGAGCAGTTCTTC
clone size: once; D gene: TRBD2; V gene: TRBV11-2; J gene: TRBJ2-2; CDR3 protein: CASSLGGLAGETGELFF; CDR3 DNA: TGTGCCAGCAGCTTAGGGGGACTAGCGGGAGAAACCGGGGAGCTGTTTTTT
clone size: NA; D gene: NA; V gene: TRBV7-2; J gene: TRBJ2-2; CDR3 protein: CASSLGVASPGELFF; CDR3 DNA: TGTGCCAGCAGCCTCGGGGTAGCGAGCCCCGGGGAGCTGTTTTTT
clone size: NA; D gene: NA; V gene: TRBV4-3; J gene: TRBJ1-3; CDR3 protein: CASSQTSGGNTIYF; CDR3 DNA: TGCGCCAGCAGCCAAACTTCAGGGGGAAACACCATATATTTT
clone size: many; D gene: NA; V gene: TRBV14; J gene: TRBJ2-7; CDR3 protein: CASSQPTTKQYF; CDR3 DNA: TGTGCCAGCAGCCAACCAACTACGAAGCAGTACTTC
clone size: NA; D gene: NA; V gene: TRBV5-4; J gene: TRBJ1-2; CDR3 protein: CASSLEGGARGYTF; CDR3 DNA: TGTGCCAGCAGCTTGGAGGGGGGGGCGAGAGGCTACACCTTC
clone size: once; D gene: TRBD1; V gene: TRBV4-3; J gene: TRBJ1-4; CDR3 protein: CASSQAGGGKEKLFF; CDR3 DNA: TGCGCCAGCAGCCAAGCAGGGGGAGGGAAGGAAAAACTGTTTTTT
clone size: NA; D gene: TRBD1; V gene: TRBV7-2; J gene: TRBJ1-2; CDR3 protein: CASSWWGTGEAEGYTF; CDR3 DNA: TGTGCCAGCAGCTGGTGGGGGACAGGAGAGGCAGAGGGCTACACCTTC
clone size: NA; D gene: NA; V gene: TRBV21-1; J gene: TRBJ1-1; CDR3 protein: CASSARLFEAFF; CDR3 DNA: TGTGCCAGCAGCGCGAGGCTCTTTGAAGCTTTCTTT
clone size: NA; D gene: TRBD1; V gene: TRBV27; J gene: TRBJ1-1; CDR3 protein: CASSLGRGTGRAFF; CDR3 DNA: TGTGCCAGCAGTTTAGGACGGGGGACAGGGAGAGCTTTCTTT